The entry that follows covers one T cell receptor beta chain sequence. What it recognizes is unknown. The length of the CDR3 is 9 residues. Deletions cut 8 bases from V and 4 bases from J, with 2 bases between. Germline V lookup: CDR1 MDHEN, CDR2 SYDVKM. The donors, healthy adults who were HIV-negative, had experienced no recent acute infections or vaccinations. Into CD45RA+ naive and CD45RA-negative memory subsets, the CD4+ cells were split. Generated by immunoSEQ multiplex PCR, the TCRdb table keeps only in-frame clones and is missing some. The sample shows 1.5 million to 1.9 million clones, approximately 98% of them seen only once. The sample is drawn from a study of shared clonotypes between healthy human individuals. Study background: A donor's plate count was three for CD4 naive and three for CD4 memory; CD8 naive had two and CD8 memory one.

Notes on the study in general: Specimens sampled were limited to blood, with tissue repertoires likely differing.

The sample comprised naive CD4+ T cells sorted from blood. Described subset: CD45RA+ positively selected. The chain uses TRBV28 and TRBJ1-2; D not certain. The sequence derives from a man aged 25-45 years in good health. For the CDR3, the DNA is TGTGCCAGCGTCTATGGCTACACCTTC. Translating it yields CASVYGYTF.